This T cell receptor beta chain was sequenced for a study of T cell responses to AZD1222 COVID-19 vaccine. Profiled with immunoSEQ multiplex PCR; TCRdb holds only in-frame clones, not every one. The repertoire has 85,000 to 100,000 clones, 65% to 90% of them found once; the top ten carry 9.5% to 13%. Study results and limitations: The study found vaccine-associated CD4 TCRs spanning spike, dominant at 160-218 and 743-854.

V lost 1 base and J 4 bases, leaving 15 bases between the germline ends. This CDR3 comprises 16 residues. Germline V gene sequence: CDR1 LNHDA, CDR2 SQIVND (reference sequence). A remark on this clone: As yet, its antigen is unknown.

The receptor was isolated from an adult in good health. This chain joins TRBV19 and TRBJ2-3, with a tentative D call TRBD2 (6 bases). The material was peripheral blood, obtained on day 0 of AZD1222 vaccination. Here the CDR3 reads CASSIGRGEVADTQYF. CDR3 DNA: TGTGCCAGTAGTATAGGTAGAGGGGAGGTAGCAGATACGCAGTATTTT.